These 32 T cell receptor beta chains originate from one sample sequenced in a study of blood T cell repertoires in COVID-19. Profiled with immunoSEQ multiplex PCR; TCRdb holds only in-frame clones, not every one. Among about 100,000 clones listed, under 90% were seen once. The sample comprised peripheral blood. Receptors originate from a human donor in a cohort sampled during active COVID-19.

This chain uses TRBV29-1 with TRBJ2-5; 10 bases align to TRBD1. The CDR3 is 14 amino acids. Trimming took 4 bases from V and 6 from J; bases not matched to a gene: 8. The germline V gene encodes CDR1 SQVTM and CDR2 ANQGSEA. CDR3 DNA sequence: TGCAGCGTTGGGGAGGACAGGGGGGGGAAGACCCAGTACTTC. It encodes CSVGEDRGGKTQYF.

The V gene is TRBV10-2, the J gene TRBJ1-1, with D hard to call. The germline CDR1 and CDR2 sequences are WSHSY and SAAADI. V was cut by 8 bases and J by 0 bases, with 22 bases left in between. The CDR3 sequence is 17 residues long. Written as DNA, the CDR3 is TGCGCCAGCGGACGCCTGGGCAGCGGTATAATGAACACTGAAGCTTTCTTT. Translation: CASGRLGSGIMNTEAFF.

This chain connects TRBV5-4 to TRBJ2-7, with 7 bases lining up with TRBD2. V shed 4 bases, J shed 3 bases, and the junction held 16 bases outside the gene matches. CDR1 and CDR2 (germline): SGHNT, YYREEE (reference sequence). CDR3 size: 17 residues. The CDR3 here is CASSRDRGGVRGYEQYF. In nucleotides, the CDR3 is TGTGCCAGCAGCAGGGACCGTGGGGGGGTGCGCGGCTACGAGCAGTACTTC. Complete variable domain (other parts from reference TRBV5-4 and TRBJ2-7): ETGVTQSPTHLIKTRGQQVTLRCSSQSGHNTVSWYQQALGQGPQFIFQYYREEENGRGNFPPRFSGLQFPNYSSELNVNALELDDSALYLCASSRDRGGVRGYEQYFGPGTRLTVT.

The CDR3 loop is CASNGVLSYEQYF. For the CDR3, the DNA is TGCGCCAGCAACGGTGTCCTTTCCTACGAGCAGTACTTC. The chain has TRBV10-1 and TRBJ2-7, with D uncertain. The CDR3 runs 13 residues. Deletions cut 7 bases from V and 1 base from J, with 11 bases between. Germline values: CDR1 WNHNN, CDR2 SYGVQD (reference sequence).

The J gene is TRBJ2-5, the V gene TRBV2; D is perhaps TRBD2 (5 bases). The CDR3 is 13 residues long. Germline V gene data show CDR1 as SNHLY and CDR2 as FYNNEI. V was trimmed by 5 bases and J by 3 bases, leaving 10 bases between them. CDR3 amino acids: CASSQEVEETQYF. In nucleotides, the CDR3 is TGTGCCAGCAGTCAGGAGGTAGAAGAGACCCAGTACTTC. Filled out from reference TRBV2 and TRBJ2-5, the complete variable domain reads EPEVTQTPSHQVTQMGQEVILRCVPISNHLYFYWYRQILGQKVEFLVSFYNNEISEKSEIFDDQFSVERPDGSNFTLKIRSTKLEDSAMYFCASSQEVEETQYFGPGTRLLVL.

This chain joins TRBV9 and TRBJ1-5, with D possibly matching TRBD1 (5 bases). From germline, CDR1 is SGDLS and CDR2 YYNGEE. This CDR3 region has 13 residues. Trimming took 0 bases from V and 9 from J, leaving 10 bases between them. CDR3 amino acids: CASSVDGGGPQHF. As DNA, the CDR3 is TGTGCCAGCAGCGTAGACGGGGGAGGGCCCCAGCATTTT.

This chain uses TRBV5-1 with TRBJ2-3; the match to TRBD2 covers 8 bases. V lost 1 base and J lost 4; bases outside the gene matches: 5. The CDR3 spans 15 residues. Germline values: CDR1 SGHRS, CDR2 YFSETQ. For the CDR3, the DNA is TGCGCCAGCAGCTTGCCAGCGGGAGATTCAGATACGCAGTATTTT. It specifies CASSLPAGDSDTQYF. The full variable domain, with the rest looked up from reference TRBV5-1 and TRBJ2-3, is KAGVTQTPRYLIKTRGQQVTLSCSPISGHRSVSWYQQTPGQGLQFLFEYFSETQRNKGNFPGRFSGRQFSNSRSEMNVSTLELGDSALYLCASSLPAGDSDTQYFGPGTRLTVL.

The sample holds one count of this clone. The CDR3: CSAERVYNEQFF. The CDR3 coding sequence is TGCAGCGCTGAGAGGGTCTACAATGAGCAGTTCTTC. The chain has TRBV29-1 and TRBJ2-1; perhaps TRBD2 as D (5 bases). CDR1 and CDR2 (germline): SQVTM, ANQGSEA. The CDR3 runs to 12 residues. V lost 7 bases to trimming and J lost 3 bases, with 10 bases between them.

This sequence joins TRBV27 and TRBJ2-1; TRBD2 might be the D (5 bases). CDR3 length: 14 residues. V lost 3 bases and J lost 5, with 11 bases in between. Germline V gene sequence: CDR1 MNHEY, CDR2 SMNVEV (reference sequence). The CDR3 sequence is CASSLRGYDNEQFF. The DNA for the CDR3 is TGTGCCAGCAGTTTGCGCGGGTACGACAATGAGCAGTTCTTC.

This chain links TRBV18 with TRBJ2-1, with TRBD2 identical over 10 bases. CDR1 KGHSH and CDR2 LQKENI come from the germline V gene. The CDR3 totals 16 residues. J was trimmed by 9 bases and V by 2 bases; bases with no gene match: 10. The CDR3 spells CASSPMSSGGRVEQFF. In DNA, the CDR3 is TGTGCCAGCTCACCAATGTCTAGCGGGGGCCGAGTTGAGCAGTTCTTC. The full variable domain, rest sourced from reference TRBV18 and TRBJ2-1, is NAGVMQNPRHLVRRRGQEARLRCSPMKGHSHVYWYRQLPEEGLKFMVYLQKENIIDESGMPKERFSAEFPKEGPSILRIQQVVRGDSAAYFCASSPMSSGGRVEQFFGPGTRLTVL.

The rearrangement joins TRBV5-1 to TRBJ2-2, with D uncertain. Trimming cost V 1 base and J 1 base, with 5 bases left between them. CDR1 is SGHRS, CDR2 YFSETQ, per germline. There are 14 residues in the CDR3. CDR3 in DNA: TGCGCCAGCAGCTTGTTTAGGAACACCGGGGAGCTGTTTTTT. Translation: CASSLFRNTGELFF.

The CDR3 protein is CASSYVGQGHNEQFF. CDR3 in DNA: TGTGCCAGCAGTTACGTAGGACAGGGACACAATGAGCAGTTCTTC. V is TRBV6-5 and J is TRBJ2-1, with 8 positions matching TRBD1. J was trimmed by 5 bases and V by 2 bases; bases with no gene match: 5. The germline CDR1 and CDR2 sequences are MNHEY and SVGAGI. The CDR3 has 15 residues.

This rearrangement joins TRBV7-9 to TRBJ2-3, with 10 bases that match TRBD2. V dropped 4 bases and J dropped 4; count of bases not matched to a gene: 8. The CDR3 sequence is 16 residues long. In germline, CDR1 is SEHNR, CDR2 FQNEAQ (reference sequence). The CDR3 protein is CASSSLSGGMADTQYF. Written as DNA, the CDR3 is TGTGCCAGCAGCTCGCTTAGCGGGGGGATGGCAGATACGCAGTATTTT.

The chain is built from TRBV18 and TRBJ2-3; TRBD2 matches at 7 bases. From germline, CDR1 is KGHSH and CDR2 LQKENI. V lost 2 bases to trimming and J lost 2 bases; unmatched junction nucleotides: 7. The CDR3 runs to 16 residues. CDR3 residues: CASSPILSGYTDTQYF. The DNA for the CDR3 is TGTGCCAGCTCACCAATACTTAGCGGGTACACAGATACGCAGTATTTT. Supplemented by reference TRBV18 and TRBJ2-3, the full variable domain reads NAGVMQNPRHLVRRRGQEARLRCSPMKGHSHVYWYRQLPEEGLKFMVYLQKENIIDESGMPKERFSAEFPKEGPSILRIQQVVRGDSAAYFCASSPILSGYTDTQYFGPGTRLTVL.

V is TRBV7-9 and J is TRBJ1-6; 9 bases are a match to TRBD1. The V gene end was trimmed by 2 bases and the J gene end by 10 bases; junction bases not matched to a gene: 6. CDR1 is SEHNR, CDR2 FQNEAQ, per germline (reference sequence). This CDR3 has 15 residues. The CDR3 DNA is TGTGCCAGCAGCTTACACCGGGACAGGGACTCACCCCTCCACTTT. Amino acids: CASSLHRDRDSPLHF.

The CDR3 loop is CASFDRRSYEQYF. CDR3 DNA sequence: TGTGCCAGCTTTGACAGGAGATCCTACGAGCAGTACTTC. The chain carries TRBV6-5 and TRBJ2-7, with D tentatively TRBD1 (6 bases). CDR3 length equals 13 residues. Germline V CDR1 and CDR2: MNHEY, SVGAGI. V lost 8 bases to trimming and J lost 1 base, with 12 bases between them.

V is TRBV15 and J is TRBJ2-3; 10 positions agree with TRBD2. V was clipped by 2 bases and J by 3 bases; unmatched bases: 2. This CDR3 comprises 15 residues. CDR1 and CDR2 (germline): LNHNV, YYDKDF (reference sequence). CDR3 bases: TGTGCCACCAGCAGAAGCGGGGGGGCTACAGATACGCAGTATTTT. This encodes CATSRSGGATDTQYF.

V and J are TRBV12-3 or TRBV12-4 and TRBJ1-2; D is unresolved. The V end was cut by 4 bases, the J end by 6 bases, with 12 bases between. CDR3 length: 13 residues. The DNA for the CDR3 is TGTGCCAGCAGTTCAGCAGGTCGGGATGGCTACACCTTC. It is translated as CASSSAGRDGYTF.

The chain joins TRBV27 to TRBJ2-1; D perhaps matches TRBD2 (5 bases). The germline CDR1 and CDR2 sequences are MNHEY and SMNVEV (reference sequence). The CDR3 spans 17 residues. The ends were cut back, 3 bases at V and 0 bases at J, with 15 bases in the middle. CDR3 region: CASSFSASLGSYNEQFF. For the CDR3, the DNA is TGTGCCAGCAGTTTCAGTGCTAGCTTGGGCTCCTACAATGAGCAGTTCTTC.

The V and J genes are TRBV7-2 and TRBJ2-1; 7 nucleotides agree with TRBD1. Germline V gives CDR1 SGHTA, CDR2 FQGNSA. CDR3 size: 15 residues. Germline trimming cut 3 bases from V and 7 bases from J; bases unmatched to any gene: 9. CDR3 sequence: CASSFLQGIMNEQFF. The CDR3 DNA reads TGTGCCAGCAGCTTTCTACAGGGGATAATGAATGAGCAGTTCTTC.

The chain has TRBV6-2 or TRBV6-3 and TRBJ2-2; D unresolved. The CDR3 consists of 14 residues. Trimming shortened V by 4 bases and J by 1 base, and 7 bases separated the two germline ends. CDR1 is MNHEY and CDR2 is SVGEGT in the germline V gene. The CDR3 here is CASSSSMNTGELFF. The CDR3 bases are TGTGCCAGCAGTTCGAGTATGAACACCGGGGAGCTGTTTTTT.

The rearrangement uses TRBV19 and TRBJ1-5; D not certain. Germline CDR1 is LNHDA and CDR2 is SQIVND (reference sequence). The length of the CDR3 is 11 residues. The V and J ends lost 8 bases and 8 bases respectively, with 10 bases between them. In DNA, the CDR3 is TGTGCCAGTGGAGGTAAGGAGCCCCAGCATTTT. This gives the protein CASGGKEPQHF.

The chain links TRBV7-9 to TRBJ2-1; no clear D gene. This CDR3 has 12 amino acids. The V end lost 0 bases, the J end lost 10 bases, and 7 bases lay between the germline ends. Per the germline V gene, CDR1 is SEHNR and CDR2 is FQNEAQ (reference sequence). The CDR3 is CASSLAGREQFF. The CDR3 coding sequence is TGTGCCAGCAGCTTAGCGGGCCGGGAGCAGTTCTTC.

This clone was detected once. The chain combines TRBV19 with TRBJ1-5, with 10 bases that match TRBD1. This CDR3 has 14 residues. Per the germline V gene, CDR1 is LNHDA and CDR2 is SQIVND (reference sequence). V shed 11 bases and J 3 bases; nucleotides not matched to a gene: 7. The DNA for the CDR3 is TGTGCCGGCGGACAGGGGGGTTCCAATCAGCCCCAGCATTTT. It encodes CAGGQGGSNQPQHF. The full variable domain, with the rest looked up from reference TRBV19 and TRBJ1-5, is DGGITQSPKYLFRKEGQNVTLSCEQNLNHDAMYWYRQDPGQGLRLIYYSQIVNDFQKGDIAEGYSVSREKKESFPLTVTSAQKNPTAFYLCAGGQGGSNQPQHFGDGTRLSIL.

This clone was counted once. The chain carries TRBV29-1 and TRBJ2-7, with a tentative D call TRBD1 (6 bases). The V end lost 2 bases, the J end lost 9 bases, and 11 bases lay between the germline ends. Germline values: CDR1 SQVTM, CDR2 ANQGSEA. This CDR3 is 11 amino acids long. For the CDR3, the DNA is TGCAGCGTTGAATCAGGGGTCGGGCAGTACTTC. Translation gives CSVESGVGQYF.

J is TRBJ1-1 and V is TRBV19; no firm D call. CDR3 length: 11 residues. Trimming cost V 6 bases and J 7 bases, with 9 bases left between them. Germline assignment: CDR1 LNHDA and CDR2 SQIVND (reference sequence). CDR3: CASRFYSEAFF. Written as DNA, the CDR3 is TGTGCCAGTAGATTTTACAGTGAAGCTTTCTTT.

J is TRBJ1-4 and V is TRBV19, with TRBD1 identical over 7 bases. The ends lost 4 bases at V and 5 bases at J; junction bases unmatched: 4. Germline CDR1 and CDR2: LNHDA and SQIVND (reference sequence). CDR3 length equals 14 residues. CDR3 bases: TGTGCCAGTAGTACCGACAGGGTGAATGAAAAACTGTTTTTT. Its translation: CASSTDRVNEKLFF.

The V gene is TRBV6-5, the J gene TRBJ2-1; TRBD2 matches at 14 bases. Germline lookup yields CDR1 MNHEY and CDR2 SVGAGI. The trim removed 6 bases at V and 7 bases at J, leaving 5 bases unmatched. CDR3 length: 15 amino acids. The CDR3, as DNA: TGTGCCAGCAGCGCCGGGACTAGCGGGGGTAATGAGCAGTTCTTC. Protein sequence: CASSAGTSGGNEQFF.

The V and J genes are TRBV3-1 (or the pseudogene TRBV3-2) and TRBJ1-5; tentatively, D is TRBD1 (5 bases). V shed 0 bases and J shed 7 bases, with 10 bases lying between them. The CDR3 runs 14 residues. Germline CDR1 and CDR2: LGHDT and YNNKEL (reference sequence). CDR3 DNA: TGTGCCAGCAGCCAAGAAGTAGGACACCAGCCCCAGCATTTT. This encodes CASSQEVGHQPQHF.

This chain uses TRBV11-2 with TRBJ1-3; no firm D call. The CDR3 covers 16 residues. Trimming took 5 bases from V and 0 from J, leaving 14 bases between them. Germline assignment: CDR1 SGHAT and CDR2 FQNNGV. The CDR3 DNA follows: TGTGCCAGCAGCCCGAACTTCCCCACCTCTGGAAACACCATATATTTT. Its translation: CASSPNFPTSGNTIYF. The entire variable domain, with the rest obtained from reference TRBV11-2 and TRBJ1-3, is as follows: EAGVAQSPRYKIIEKRQSVAFWCNPISGHATLYWYQQILGQGPKLLIQFQNNGVVDDSQLPKDRFSAERLKGVDSTLKIQPAKLEDSAVYLCASSPNFPTSGNTIYFGEGSWLTVV.

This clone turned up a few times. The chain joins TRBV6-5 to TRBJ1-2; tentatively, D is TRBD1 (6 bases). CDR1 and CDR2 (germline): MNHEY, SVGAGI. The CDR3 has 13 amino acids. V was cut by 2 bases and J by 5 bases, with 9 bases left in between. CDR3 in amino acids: CASSYRGGYGYTF. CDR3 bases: TGTGCCAGCAGTTACAGGGGGGGATATGGCTACACCTTC.

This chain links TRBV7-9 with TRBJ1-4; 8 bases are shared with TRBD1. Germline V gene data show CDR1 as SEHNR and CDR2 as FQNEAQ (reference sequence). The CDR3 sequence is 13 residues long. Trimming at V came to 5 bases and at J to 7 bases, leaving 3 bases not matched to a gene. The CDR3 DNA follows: TGTGCCAGCAGCCAGGGGGCGCGTGAAAAACTGTTTTTT. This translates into CASSQGAREKLFF.